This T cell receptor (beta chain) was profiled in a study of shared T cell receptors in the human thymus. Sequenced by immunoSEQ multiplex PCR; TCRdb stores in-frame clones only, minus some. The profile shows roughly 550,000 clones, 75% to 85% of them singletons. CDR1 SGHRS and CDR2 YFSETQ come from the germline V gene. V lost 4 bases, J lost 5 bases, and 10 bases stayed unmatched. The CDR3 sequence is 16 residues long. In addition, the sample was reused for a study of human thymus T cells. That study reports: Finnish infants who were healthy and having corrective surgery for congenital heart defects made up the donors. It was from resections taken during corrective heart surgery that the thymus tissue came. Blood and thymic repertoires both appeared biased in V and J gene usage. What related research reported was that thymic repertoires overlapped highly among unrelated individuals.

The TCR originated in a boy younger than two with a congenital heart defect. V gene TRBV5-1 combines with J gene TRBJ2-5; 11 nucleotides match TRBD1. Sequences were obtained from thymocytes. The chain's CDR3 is CASSRGGQGGPETQYF. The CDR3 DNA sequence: TGCGCCAGCAGCCGGGGGGGACAGGGGGGCCCCGAGACCCAGTACTTC.